This T cell receptor (beta chain) was retrieved from a study of response to subunit inactivated influenza vaccine. Findings of the study overall: With each seasonal influenza vaccination, the authors suggested, few new T cells are recruited.

TCRdb redid the calling of the RT-PCR reads with MiXCR, one entry per CDR3 protein. The sample lists 700,000 to 900,000 distinct CDR3 sequences; around 20% were seen once. A note on this clonotype: Its specificity is unknown.

This CDR3 has 16 amino acids. V lost 2 bases, J lost 4 bases, and 7 bases stayed unmatched. Germline CDR1 KGHSH, CDR2 LQKENI. The sequencing here drew on PBMCs from blood, taken more than 4 days after vaccination. The source of this sequence is a man in his fifties who received an inactivated influenza vaccine. The chain has TRBV18 and TRBJ2-3; 9 bases align to TRBD1. The CDR3 sequence is CASSPSWDRAADTQYF. Written as DNA, the CDR3 is TGTGCCAGCTCACCATCCTGGGACAGGGCCGCAGATACGCAGTATTTT.